These 28 T cell receptor beta chains originate from one sample sequenced in a study of shared clonotypes between healthy human individuals. Naive CD8 cells lacked CD45RO and underwent positive selection for CCR7, leaving out terminally differentiated effector memory CD45RA+ cells. Here immunoSEQ multiplex PCR was the method, and the copy in TCRdb shows in-frame clones only, minus some. The sample holds about 2 million clones, about 95% seen once. Sample: naive CD8+ T cells sorted from blood. Receptors were obtained from a man aged 18 to 35 in good health.

The chain has TRBV5-6 and TRBJ2-7; D is ambiguous. Germline CDR1 and CDR2: SGHDT and YYEEEE. The CDR3 spans 14 residues. Trimming took off 1 base at V and 2 bases at J, with 10 bases between the two ends. CDR3 nucleotides: TGTGCCAGCAGCTTGATGGGATCTACCTACGAGCAGTACTTC. This gives the protein CASSLMGSTYEQYF.

This clone was seen more than once but under ten times. Other DNA sequences from this sample encode an identical CDR3 as well. CDR3 sequence reads: CASSQETSGSYEQYF. The CDR3 DNA reads TGCGCCAGCAGCCAAGAGACTAGCGGGAGCTACGAGCAGTACTTC. This chain connects TRBV4-1 to TRBJ2-7; 12 bases fit TRBD2. CDR3 length: 15 residues. Germline trimming cut 0 bases from V and 3 bases from J; bases unmatched to any gene: 0. Germline V CDR1 and CDR2: MGHRA, YSYEKL.

The CDR3 sequence: CASSSPGQGSNEQFF. DNA for the CDR3: TGTGCCAGCAGTTCCCCGGGACAGGGTAGCAATGAGCAGTTCTTC. The chain links TRBV27 to TRBJ2-1, with TRBD1 matching 9 bases. Germline CDR1 MNHEY, CDR2 SMNVEV (reference sequence). J was trimmed by 6 bases and V by 4 bases; bases with no gene match: 7. This CDR3 is 15 amino acids long.

This chain joins TRBV14 and TRBJ1-2; perhaps TRBD1 as D (5 bases). The CDR3 spans 15 residues. The V and J ends lost 1 base and 5 bases respectively, with 14 bases between them. Germline V CDR1 and CDR2: SGHDN, FVKESK. CDR3 coding DNA: TGTGCCAGCAGCCAAGGGCCAGGGATTAAGTATGGCTACACCTTC. Amino acids: CASSQGPGIKYGYTF.

The J gene is TRBJ2-7, the V gene TRBV9; a possible D gene is TRBD1 (6 bases). CDR3 length equals 14 residues. V was shortened by 0 bases and J by 6 bases, with 13 bases between the two germline ends. Germline CDR1 reads SGDLS; CDR2 reads YYNGEE. The CDR3 loop reads CASSVGGRTLEQYF. CDR3 bases: TGTGCCAGCAGCGTAGGGGGGCGCACCCTCGAGCAGTACTTC.

V usage is TRBV4-1 and J usage is TRBJ1-1; no reliable D call. Trimming shortened V by 4 bases and J by 2 bases, and 11 bases separated the two germline ends. Germline CDR1 is MGHRA and CDR2 is YSYEKL. This CDR3 spans 14 amino acids. CDR3 in amino acids: CASSPRFDNTEAFF. DNA of the CDR3: TGCGCCAGCAGCCCAAGATTCGATAACACTGAAGCTTTCTTT.

The CDR3, as DNA: TGTGCCAGCACTAAGACGACAGGGGGGTTTGAAAAACTGTTTTTT. It is translated as CASTKTTGGFEKLFF. The chain carries TRBV6-5 and TRBJ1-4, with 9 bases aligning to TRBD1. J gave up 7 bases and V 7 bases, and 10 bases lay outside the gene matches. The CDR3 is 15 amino acids. Germline CDR1 is MNHEY and CDR2 is SVGAGI.

V gene TRBV19 combines with J gene TRBJ2-7; TRBD2 is a possible D gene (5 bases). V lost 6 bases, J lost 0 bases, and 18 bases lay in between. The CDR3 loop spans 16 amino acids. In germline, CDR1 is LNHDA, CDR2 SQIVND (reference sequence). The CDR3, as DNA: TGTGCCAGTAGCCCTACCACGGAGGTGAGCTCCTACGAGCAGTACTTC. Encoded protein: CASSPTTEVSSYEQYF.

V gene TRBV6-5 combines with J gene TRBJ1-5; D gene uncertain. CDR1 and CDR2 (germline): MNHEY, SVGAGI. The V gene lost 0 bases and the J gene lost 0 bases, with 9 bases spanning the gap. The CDR3 loop spans 16 amino acids. CDR3 nucleotide sequence: TGTGCCAGCAGTTACTCGGGCTTACATAGCAATCAGCCCCAGCATTTT. Amino acids: CASSYSGLHSNQPQHF.

The chain carries TRBV7-9 and TRBJ2-7; 7 bases are a match to TRBD2. The CDR3 loop spans 16 amino acids. Germline V gene data show CDR1 as SEHNR and CDR2 as FQNEAQ (reference sequence). V dropped 4 bases and J dropped 4; count of bases not matched to a gene: 13. DNA for the CDR3: TGTGCCAGCAGCTCCCCGCGGCGGGAGTTTATTTACGAGCAGTACTTC. Amino acid sequence: CASSSPRREFIYEQYF.

This chain uses TRBV13 with TRBJ2-7, with 12 bases matching TRBD2. CDR3 length equals 13 residues. V trimming: 9 bases; J trimming: 1 base; junction bases outside the gene matches: 1. Germline values: CDR1 PRHDT, CDR2 FYEKMQ (reference sequence). The CDR3 spells CASGLAGSYEQYF. The CDR3 DNA reads TGTGCCAGTGGACTAGCGGGATCCTACGAGCAGTACTTC. The variable domain in full, with the rest retrieved from reference TRBV13 and TRBJ2-7, is AAGVIQSPRHLIKEKRETATLKCYPIPRHDTVYWYQQGPGQDPQFLISFYEKMQSDKGSIPDRFSAQQFSDYHSELNMSSLELGDSALYFCASGLAGSYEQYFGPGTRLTVT.

The rearrangement uses TRBV2 and TRBJ2-7, with D perhaps matching TRBD1 (5 bases). The V gene's germline CDR1 is SNHLY and CDR2 FYNNEI. V lost 4 bases, J lost 0 bases, and 16 bases lay in between. The CDR3 has 16 residues. CDR3 loop: CASSVKSTTASYEQYF. The CDR3 bases are TGTGCCAGCAGTGTAAAGTCCACGACAGCCTCCTACGAGCAGTACTTC.

The J gene is TRBJ1-5, the V gene TRBV19; 7 bases are shared with TRBD1. The germline gives CDR1 LNHDA, CDR2 SQIVND (reference sequence). This CDR3 spans 14 amino acids. J gave up 4 bases and V 7 bases, and 7 bases lay outside the gene matches. CDR3 in DNA: TGTGCCAGTAACCAGGGGGGGAATAATCAGCCCCAGCATTTT. Protein: CASNQGGNNQPQHF.

Worth noting for this clone: The same CDR3 arises from other DNA sequences in this sample as well. This sequence joins TRBV6-5 and TRBJ2-7, with D possibly TRBD1 on 6 matching bases. The V gene's germline CDR1 is MNHEY and CDR2 SVGAGI. The CDR3 has 14 amino acids. Trimming pared 2 bases from V and 2 bases from J, leaving 10 bases between. The CDR3, as DNA: TGTGCCAGCAGTTACGGGGGCTCGGCCTACGAGCAGTACTTC. Translation: CASSYGGSAYEQYF.

The chain joins TRBV5-1 to TRBJ1-2; 9 bases map to TRBD1. CDR3 length: 17 amino acids. The germline gives CDR1 SGHRS, CDR2 YFSETQ. V shed 3 bases and J 8 bases; nucleotides not matched to a gene: 17. As DNA, the CDR3 is TGCGCCAGCAGCTCGGAAAAGGGACAGGGCGATCCGTGGGGCTACACCTTC. Translating it yields CASSSEKGQGDPWGYTF.

The chain has TRBV27 and TRBJ2-7, with a weak D call TRBD1 (5 bases). This CDR3 has 14 amino acids. V dropped 0 bases and J dropped 3 bases, with 9 bases sitting between them. Germline V gene sequence: CDR1 MNHEY, CDR2 SMNVEV (reference sequence). The CDR3 is CASSLSPGHYEQYF. The CDR3 bases are TGTGCCAGCAGTTTATCCCCAGGACACTACGAGCAGTACTTC.

The rearrangement links TRBV18 to TRBJ2-7; D is undetermined. CDR1 and CDR2 from the germline V gene are KGHSH and LQKENI. The V end was cut by 6 bases, the J end by 5 bases, with 8 bases between. CDR3 length: 11 residues. The CDR3, as DNA: TGTGCCAGCTCGCCTTCGGACGAGCAGTACTTC. Translation gives CASSPSDEQYF.

The chain uses TRBV10-3 and TRBJ1-1, with 7 nucleotides matching TRBD1. With V trimmed by 10 bases and J by 5 bases, 4 bases remained unmatched. Germline assignment: CDR1 ENHRY and CDR2 SYGVKD. The CDR3 consists of 11 residues. For the CDR3, the DNA is TGTGCCACTAACAGGGGAACTGAAGCTTTCTTT. Encoded protein: CATNRGTEAFF.

This rearrangement joins TRBV11-2 to TRBJ2-5, with D maybe TRBD2 (5 bases). V lost 4 bases and J 1 base, leaving 19 bases between the germline ends. There are 17 residues in the CDR3. Germline loops: CDR1 SGHAT, CDR2 FQNNGV. CDR3 nucleotide sequence: TGTGCCAGCAGCTCCTTCCCTCGGACTGGAACCCAAGAGACCCAGTACTTC. Translating it yields CASSSFPRTGTQETQYF.

The genes are TRBV7-9 and TRBJ2-7; D is unresolved. This CDR3 is 13 amino acids long. The V end was cut by 2 bases, the J end by 3 bases, with 8 bases between. Germline CDR1 SEHNR, CDR2 FQNEAQ (reference sequence). CDR3 in amino acids: CASSLPGHYEQYF. The CDR3 nucleotides read TGTGCCAGCAGCTTACCCGGGCACTACGAGCAGTACTTC.

The chain links TRBV5-1 to TRBJ2-5; D call uncertain. V lost 0 bases, J lost 5 bases, and 11 bases lay in between. This CDR3 spans 14 amino acids. Germline assignment: CDR1 SGHRS and CDR2 YFSETQ. In DNA, the CDR3 is TGCGCCAGCAGCTTGGACGAAAACTCGGAGACCCAGTACTTC. Translation gives CASSLDENSETQYF.

The V call is TRBV5-1, the J call TRBJ1-2, with 10 bases identical to TRBD1. Trimming took 3 bases from V and 3 from J; bases not matched to a gene: 11. There are 17 residues in the CDR3. The V gene's germline CDR1 is SGHRS and CDR2 YFSETQ. The CDR3 region has the DNA TGCGCCAGCAGCTCGGTCGGGACAGGGGAGGATTACTATGGCTACACCTTC. Amino acid sequence: CASSSVGTGEDYYGYTF.

This chain uses TRBV10-3 with TRBJ2-2; D may match TRBD1 or TRBD2 (6 bases each). The CDR3 is 16 residues long. The V and J ends lost 4 bases and 1 base respectively, with 13 bases between them. Germline-derived CDR1 and CDR2 are ENHRY and SYGVKD. This CDR3 reads CAISGRGQVNTGELFF. The CDR3 DNA follows: TGTGCCATCAGTGGCCGGGGGCAGGTGAACACCGGGGAGCTGTTTTTT.

The chain is built from TRBV25-1 and TRBJ1-1; 9 bases align to TRBD1. The CDR3 loop spans 13 amino acids. Looked up from germline, CDR1 is MGHDK and CDR2 is SYGVNS. The V gene end was trimmed by 1 base and the J gene end by 9 bases; junction bases not matched to a gene: 3. The CDR3 loop is CASSELGTGKAFF. The CDR3 nucleotides are TGTGCCAGCAGTGAATTGGGGACAGGGAAAGCTTTCTTT. The full variable domain, completed using reference TRBV25-1 and TRBJ1-1, is EADIYQTPRYLVIGTGKKITLECSQTMGHDKMYWYQQDPGMELHLIHYSYGVNSTEKGDLSSESTVSRIRTEHFPLTLESARPSHTSQYLCASSELGTGKAFFGQGTRLTVV.

This sequence joins TRBV6-1 and TRBJ1-6, with D uncertain. The CDR3 is 15 residues long. Germline-derived CDR1 and CDR2 are MNHNS and SASEGT. Trimming removed 6 bases from V and 1 base from J, with 10 bases in between. The CDR3 bases are TGTGCCAGCAGCCTCCGAGCATCCTATAATTCACCCCTCCACTTT. Its protein is CASSLRASYNSPLHF.

This chain joins TRBV5-1 and TRBJ2-7; D might be TRBD1 (5 bases). Per germline, CDR1 SGHRS and CDR2 YFSETQ. The CDR3 sequence is 13 residues long. The germline V and J ends were trimmed by 5 bases and 0 bases, with 9 bases remaining between them. This CDR3 is CASREQASYEQYF. CDR3 DNA: TGCGCCAGCAGAGAACAGGCCTCCTACGAGCAGTACTTC.

This clone was seen a single time. This chain connects TRBV28 to TRBJ2-7; unclear D gene. This CDR3 spans 14 amino acids. Germline-derived CDR1 and CDR2 are MDHEN and SYDVKM. V was cut by 3 bases and J by 1 base, with 10 bases left in between. DNA of the CDR3: TGTGCCAGCAGTTTCGGGCAGAGGTCCTACGAGCAGTACTTC. Its translation is CASSFGQRSYEQYF.

Worth noting for this clone: The sample contains more than one DNA sequence encoding this CDR3. V gene TRBV7-9 combines with J gene TRBJ2-7; 7 nucleotides agree with TRBD1. Germline V gives CDR1 SEHNR, CDR2 FQNEAQ (reference sequence). V lost 5 bases and J lost 4; bases outside the gene matches: 8. The CDR3 is 14 residues long. CDR3 in amino acids: CASSPPGQPYEQYF. DNA for the CDR3: TGTGCCAGCAGCCCCCCGGGACAGCCATACGAGCAGTACTTC.